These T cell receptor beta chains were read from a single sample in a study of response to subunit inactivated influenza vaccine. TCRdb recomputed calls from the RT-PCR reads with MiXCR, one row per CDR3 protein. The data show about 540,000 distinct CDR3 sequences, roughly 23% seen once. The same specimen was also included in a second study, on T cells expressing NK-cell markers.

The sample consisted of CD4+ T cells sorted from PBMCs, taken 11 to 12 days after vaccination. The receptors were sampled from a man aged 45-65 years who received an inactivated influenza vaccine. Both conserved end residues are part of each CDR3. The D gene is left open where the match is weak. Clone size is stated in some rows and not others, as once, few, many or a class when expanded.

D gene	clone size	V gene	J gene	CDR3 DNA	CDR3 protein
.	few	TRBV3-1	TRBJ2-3	TGTGCCAGCAGCCCGACGGGACTCCTTAGCACAGATACGCAGTATTTT	CASSPTGLLSTDTQYF
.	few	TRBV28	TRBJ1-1	TGTGCCAGCAGTCCGCCATCCACTGAAGCTTTCTTT	CASSPPSTEAFF
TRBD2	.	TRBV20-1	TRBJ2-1	TGCAGTGCTAGAGTGTCCGTCAGCGGGAGGGTAGAGTCCTACAATGAGCAGTTCTTC	CSARVSVSGRVESYNEQFF
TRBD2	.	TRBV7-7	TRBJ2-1	TGTGCTAGCAGTCCCGGGGGGGCCGGCAATGAGCAGTTCTTC	CASSPGGAGNEQFF
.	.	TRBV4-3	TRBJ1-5	TGCGCCAGCAGCCAAGATCGCAGTCACGGCAATCAGCCCCAGCATTTT	CASSQDRSHGNQPQHF
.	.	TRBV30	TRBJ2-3	TGTGCCTGGAGTATGGGGACTCAGAACACAGATACGCAGTATTTT	CAWSMGTQNTDTQYF
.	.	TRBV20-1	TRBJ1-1	TGCAGTGCTAACTCGGACGGACCGCTTGAAGCTTTCTTT	CSANSDGPLEAFF
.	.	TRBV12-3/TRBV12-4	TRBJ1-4	TGTGCCAGCAAGGGGATGTTCTCTAATGAAAAACTGTTTTTT	CASKGMFSNEKLFF
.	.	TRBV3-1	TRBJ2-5	TGTGCCAGCAGCCAAGATGCGTCGCAAGAGACCCAGTACTTC	CASSQDASQETQYF
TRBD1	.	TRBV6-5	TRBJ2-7	TGTGCCAGCAGTTATGGGACAGGGGGACTTAAGCAGTACTTC	CASSYGTGGLKQYF
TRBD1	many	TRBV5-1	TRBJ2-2	TGCGCCAGCAGCCTACGGGACAGGAGGGCCGGGGAGCTGTTTTTT	CASSLRDRRAGELFF
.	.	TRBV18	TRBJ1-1	TGTGCCAGCTCACCATTGAGCAAGAGGACAGCTGCTGAAGCTTTCTTT	CASSPLSKRTAAEAFF
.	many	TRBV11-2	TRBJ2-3	TGTGCCAGCAGCTTACAGACAGATACGCAGTATTTT	CASSLQTDTQYF
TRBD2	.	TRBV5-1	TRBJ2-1	TGCGCCAGCAGCTTAACTAGCGGGGGGCCCTACAATGAGCAGTTCTTC	CASSLTSGGPYNEQFF
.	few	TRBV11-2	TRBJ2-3	TGTGCCAGCAGCTTGACTCCTCCTGATACGCAGTATTTT	CASSLTPPDTQYF
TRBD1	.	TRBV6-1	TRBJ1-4	TGTGCCAGCAGTCCTCCGGGACAGGGGCTCGAAAAACTGTTTTTT	CASSPPGQGLEKLFF
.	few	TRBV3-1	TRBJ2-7	TGTGCCAGCAGCCAAGATAACAGGGCTCTTCGGGACGAGCAGTACTTC	CASSQDNRALRDEQYF
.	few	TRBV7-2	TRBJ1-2	TGTGCCAGCAGCGTAGACAGCTTCGGGGGCTACACCTTC	CASSVDSFGGYTF
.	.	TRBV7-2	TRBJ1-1	TGTGCCAGCAGCTATGACATGAACACTGAAGCTTTCTTT	CASSYDMNTEAFF
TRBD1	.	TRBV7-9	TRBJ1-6	TGTGCCAGCAGCACAACCGGGACAGGGCTTTCACCCCTCCACTTT	CASSTTGTGLSPLHF
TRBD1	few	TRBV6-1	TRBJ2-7	TGTGCCAGTTCCGGGACAGGGAAGCTCGAGCAGTACTTC	CASSGTGKLEQYF
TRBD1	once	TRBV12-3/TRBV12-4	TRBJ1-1	TGTGCCAGCAGTTTGAACAGGGGGGTCTCGAACACTGAAGCTTTCTTT	CASSLNRGVSNTEAFF